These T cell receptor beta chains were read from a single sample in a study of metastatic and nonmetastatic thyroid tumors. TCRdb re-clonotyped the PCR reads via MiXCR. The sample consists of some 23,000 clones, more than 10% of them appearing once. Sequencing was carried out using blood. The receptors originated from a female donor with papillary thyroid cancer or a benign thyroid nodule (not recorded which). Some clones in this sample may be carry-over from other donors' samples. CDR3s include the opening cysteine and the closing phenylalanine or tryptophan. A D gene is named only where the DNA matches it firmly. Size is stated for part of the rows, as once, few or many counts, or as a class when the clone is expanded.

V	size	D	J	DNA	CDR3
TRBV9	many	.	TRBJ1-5	TGTGCCAGCAGCCCTCTTGGGATCAATCAGCCCCAGCATTTT	CASSPLGINQPQHF
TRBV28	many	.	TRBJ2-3	TGTGCCAGCAGTTTTCCGCCTTTAACAGATACGCAGTATTTT	CASSFPPLTDTQYF
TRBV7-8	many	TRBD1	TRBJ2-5	TGTGCCAGCAGCGCAAACAGGGGACAAGAGACCCAGTACTTC	CASSANRGQETQYF
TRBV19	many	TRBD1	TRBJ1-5	TGTGCCAGTAGAGGACAGGCCAATCAGCCCCAGCATTTT	CASRGQANQPQHF
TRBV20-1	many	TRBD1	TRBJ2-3	TGCAGTGCGGTCCTCAGGGGGCGCACGAAAACAGATACGCAGTATTTT	CSAVLRGRTKTDTQYF
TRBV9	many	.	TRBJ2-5	TGTGCCAGCAGCTTCGAAACAGGGCTTCAAGAGACCCAGTACTTC	CASSFETGLQETQYF
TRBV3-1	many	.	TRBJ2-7	TGTGCCAGCCGAACAGGGCCGTCCTACGAGCAGTACTTC	CASRTGPSYEQYF
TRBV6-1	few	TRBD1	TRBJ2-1	TGTGCCAGCAGTGACACAGGGGTTCGAGGCGATGAGCAGTTCTTC	CASSDTGVRGDEQFF
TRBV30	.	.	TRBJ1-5	TGTGCCTGGGAGGCAGGAGGCACAGATACGCAGCATTTT	CAWEAGGTDTQHF
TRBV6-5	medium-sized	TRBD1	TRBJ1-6	TGTGCCAGCAGTTACCCGGACAGGGTTTCACCCCTCCACTTT	CASSYPDRVSPLHF
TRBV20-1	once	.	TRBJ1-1	TGCAGTGCTAGGCAGGGGATGAACACTGAAGCTTTCTTT	CSARQGMNTEAFF
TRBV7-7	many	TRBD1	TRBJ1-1	TGTGCCAGCAGCCAGGACAGGTCCACTGAAGCTTTCTTT	CASSQDRSTEAFF
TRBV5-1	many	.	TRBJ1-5	TGCGCCAGCAGCTTGTTCACGGGCGTTAATCAGCCCCAGCATTTT	CASSLFTGVNQPQHF
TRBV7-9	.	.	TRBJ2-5	TGTGCCAGCAGCAAAAACAGGGCCTTTTCTGTTAAGACCCAGTACTTC	CASSKNRAFSVKTQYF
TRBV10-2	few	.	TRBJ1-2	TGCGCCAGCAGTGAGTCCCGGGGGGGCTACACCTTC	CASSESRGGYTF
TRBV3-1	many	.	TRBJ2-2	TGTGCCAGCAGCCAAGATTCTAAGAACACCGGGGAGCTGTTTTTT	CASSQDSKNTGELFF
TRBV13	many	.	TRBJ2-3	TGTGCCAGCAGCTTAACGATTAAAGATACGCAGTATTTT	CASSLTIKDTQYF
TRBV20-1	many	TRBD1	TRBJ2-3	TGCAGTGCTAGTAGACAGGGGGCTAGCGCAGATACGCAGTATTTT	CSASRQGASADTQYF
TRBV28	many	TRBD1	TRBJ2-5	TGTGCCAGCAGTTTGCAGGGGGCGGGCGAGACCCAGTACTTC	CASSLQGAGETQYF
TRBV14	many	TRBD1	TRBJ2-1	TGTGCCAGCAGCCAAGTCGCAGGGGGATCCTACAATGAGCAGTTCTTC	CASSQVAGGSYNEQFF
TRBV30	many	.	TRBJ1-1	TGTGCCTGGAGGAAGGGGCCTGAAGCTTTCTTT	CAWRKGPEAFF
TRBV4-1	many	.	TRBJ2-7	TGCGCCAGCAGCCAAGATCTGTCTAGCTGGGTTCCCTACGAACAGTACTTC	CASSQDLSSWVPYEQYF
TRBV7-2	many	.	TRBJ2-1	TGTGCCAGCAGCATAGCGGACAGTAATGAGCAGTTCTTC	CASSIADSNEQFF
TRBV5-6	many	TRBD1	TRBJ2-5	TGTGCCAGCAGCTTCCTAACAGGGGCTGGGGGAGAGACCCAGTACTTC	CASSFLTGAGGETQYF
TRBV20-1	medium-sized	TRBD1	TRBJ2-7	TGCAGTGCTAGTCCGGGACAGGGGGGCAAGTACGAGCAGTACTTC	CSASPGQGGKYEQYF
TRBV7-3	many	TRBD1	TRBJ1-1	TGTGCCAGCAGCTTACACCCGGACAGGGGGCAAGCTTTCTTT	CASSLHPDRGQAFF
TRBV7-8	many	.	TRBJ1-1	TGTGCCAGCAGCTTAGACAGAAACACTGAAGCTTTCTTT	CASSLDRNTEAFF
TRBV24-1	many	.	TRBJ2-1	TGTGCCACCAGTGACCACGAAAAATCCTACAATGAGCAGTTCTTC	CATSDHEKSYNEQFF
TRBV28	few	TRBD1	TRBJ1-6	TGTGCCAGCAGTAACCGGGACAGGGACCCGAGCTCCTATAATTCACCCCTCCACTTT	CASSNRDRDPSSYNSPLHF
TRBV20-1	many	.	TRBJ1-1	TGCAGTGCTGACGTCTCCGTGACTGGCGCTGAAGCTTTCTTT	CSADVSVTGAEAFF
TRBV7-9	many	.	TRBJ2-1	TGTGCCAGCAGCTTACTTACGGACAGTTGGAGCAATGAGCAGTTCTTC	CASSLLTDSWSNEQFF